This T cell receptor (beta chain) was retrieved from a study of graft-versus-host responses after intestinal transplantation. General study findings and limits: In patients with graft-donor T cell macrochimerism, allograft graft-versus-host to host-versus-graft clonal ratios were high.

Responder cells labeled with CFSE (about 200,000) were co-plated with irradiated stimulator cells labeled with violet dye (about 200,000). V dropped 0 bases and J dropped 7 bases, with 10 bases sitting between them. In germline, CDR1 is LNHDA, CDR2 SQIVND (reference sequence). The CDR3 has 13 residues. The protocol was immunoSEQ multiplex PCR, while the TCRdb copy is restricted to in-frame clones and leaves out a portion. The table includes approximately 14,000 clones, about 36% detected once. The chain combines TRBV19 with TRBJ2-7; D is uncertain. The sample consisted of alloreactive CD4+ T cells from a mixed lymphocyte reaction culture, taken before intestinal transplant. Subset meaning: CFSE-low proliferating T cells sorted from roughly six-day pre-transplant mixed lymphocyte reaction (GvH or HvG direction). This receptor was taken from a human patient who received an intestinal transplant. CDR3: CASSIDNYREQYF. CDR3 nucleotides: TGTGCCAGTAGTATAGATAACTATCGGGAGCAGTACTTC.